This T cell receptor beta chain was captured in a study of T cells in Graves' hyperthyroidism and ophthalmopathy. Participants, patients aged 18 to 65, had newly diagnosed hyperthyroidism with a duration under 2 months. Exclusions: uncontrolled infection, other autoimmune disease, pregnancy, lactation. This clonotype was detected only a few times. A clone one base away is much larger, so this may be a read error. TCR beta CDR3 regions were amplified from RNA. During a first-round RT-PCR of the TCR CDR3, the HTBI primer set was used. MiXCR, applied by TCRdb to the multiplex PCR reads, yields one record per CDR3 protein. The sample shows hundreds of thousands of distinct CDR3 sequences, around 42% of them seen only once. Sequencing input: peripheral blood or thyroid tissue (not recorded which). This TCR was sampled from a woman in her late teens or twenties with Graves' hyperthyroidism.

Here the CDR3 reads CASSELTGASTGELFF. The CDR3 DNA reads TGTGCCAGCAGTGAATTAACAGGGGCGAGCACCGGGGAGCTGTTTTTT. V usage is TRBV2 and J usage is TRBJ2-2, with 7 positions matching TRBD1. Unmatched junction bases numbered 7, after V lost 2 bases and J lost 4 bases. The CDR3 runs to 16 residues. CDR1 is SNHLY, CDR2 FYNNEI, per germline.